This T cell receptor beta chain is drawn from a study of regulatory T cells in long-lasting Graves disease. Regarding time point: newly diagnosed GD, antithyroid drugs for less than 3 months. The TCR library used RNA extracted from PBMCs. Arm-PCR of CDR3 regions with iRepertoire HTBI primers generated TCR beta libraries. In TCRdb, the multiplex PCR reads were re-called with MiXCR into one record per CDR3 protein. The sample holds a few hundred thousand distinct CDR3 sequences, 15% to 20% seen once. Study-level points and caveats: Persistent disease was characterized by preferential usage of TRBV28, TRBJ1-2 and TRBJ2-5.

The CDR3 loop spans 15 amino acids. V lost 4 bases to trimming and J lost 2 bases, with 12 bases between them. The germline CDR1 and CDR2 sequences are MNHEY and SVGAGI. Concerning this clonotype itself: What it recognizes is unknown.

These data were also filed under a second study, of T cells in Graves' hyperthyroidism and ophthalmopathy.

The sample consisted of peripheral blood mononuclear cells (PBMCs), taken at new diagnosis, from a patient treated with antithyroid drugs. The TCR was taken from a woman aged 18-35 years with Graves disease. This chain joins TRBV6-5 and TRBJ1-3; no clear D gene. The CDR3 coding sequence is TGTGCCAGCAGTTCGCGGGTTCCTACTGGAAACACCATATATTTT. This encodes CASSSRVPTGNTIYF.